The rows below give T cell receptor beta chains drawn from one sample of a study of blood T cell repertoires in COVID-19. The repertoire was sequenced with immunoSEQ multiplex PCR; TCRdb's copy has only in-frame clones and lacks some. This repertoire shows almost 90,000 clones, around 91% found once; its top ten account for over 6.5%. Sequencing was carried out using peripheral blood. Receptors were obtained from a man between 18 and 35 years old with COVID-19, enrolled during active disease. Both conserved end residues are part of each CDR3. D genes are given only for firm matches. Expanded clones get a size class; other rows say once, few or many, or leave the size out.

D,J,V,size,CDR3,DNA
TRBD2,TRBJ2-1,TRBV2,-,CARSVAGRYNEQFF,TGTGCCAGGTCGGTAGCGGGCCGATACAATGAGCAGTTCTTC
TRBD1,TRBJ2-2,TRBV4-1,-,CASSQGQGIGELFF,TGCGCCAGCAGCCAAGGACAGGGTATCGGGGAGCTGTTTTTT
-,TRBJ2-2,TRBV5-1,-,CASSLRSGTGELFF,TGCGCCAGCAGCTTGAGGAGTGGTACCGGGGAGCTGTTTTTT
-,TRBJ1-2,TRBV25-1,-,CASSEYAGPYGYTF,TGTGCCAGCAGTGAATACGCAGGGCCGTATGGCTACACCTTC
TRBD1,TRBJ1-4,TRBV5-5,-,CASSFQGAREKLFF,TGTGCCAGCAGCTTCCAGGGGGCACGGGAAAAACTGTTTTTT
-,TRBJ1-6,TRBV28,-,CASSLTLDSFNSPLHF,TGTGCCAGCAGTCTGACCCTGGACAGTTTTAATTCACCCCTCCACTTT
-,TRBJ2-3,TRBV30,-,CAWSLAGITDTQYF,TGTGCCTGGAGCTTGGCGGGGATCACAGATACGCAGTATTTT
TRBD1,TRBJ1-2,TRBV7-9,few,CASSFMDRVNGYTF,TGTGCCAGCAGCTTCATGGACAGGGTAAATGGCTACACCTTC
TRBD2,TRBJ2-2,TRBV11-3,-,CASSLVAGGPRANTGELFF,TGTGCCAGCAGCTTAGTGGCGGGAGGGCCGAGAGCGAACACCGGGGAGCTGTTTTTT
-,TRBJ2-7,TRBV11-3,-,CASSLGRDYEQYF,TGTGCCAGCAGCTTAGGCAGGGACTACGAGCAGTACTTC
TRBD1,TRBJ2-5,TRBV15,-,CATSRGRQGQETQYF,TGTGCCACCAGCAGAGGCAGACAGGGCCAAGAGACCCAGTACTTC
-,TRBJ1-5,TRBV6-5,once,CASSYLSYNQPQHF,TGTGCCAGCAGTTACTTAAGCTACAATCAGCCCCAGCATTTT
TRBD2,TRBJ2-3,TRBV9,-,CASSGNSGSGTDTQYF,TGTGCCAGCAGCGGAAATAGCGGGAGCGGCACAGATACGCAGTATTTT
-,TRBJ2-7,TRBV4-3,-,CASSHVLGSSYEQYF,TGCGCCAGCAGCCACGTACTGGGGAGCTCCTACGAGCAGTACTTC
-,TRBJ2-2,TRBV28,-,CASIRAGSNTGELFF,TGTGCCAGCATACGTGCGGGATCGAACACCGGGGAGCTGTTTTTT
-,TRBJ1-1,TRBV19,-,CASSIGSVRVTEAFF,TGTGCCAGTAGTATTGGGTCAGTGAGGGTCACTGAAGCTTTCTTT
-,TRBJ1-3,TRBV5-8,-,CASSFPIFGGAYGNTIYF,TGTGCCAGCAGCTTCCCGATCTTCGGGGGGGCATATGGAAACACCATATATTTT
-,TRBJ2-7,TRBV7-2,-,CASSSTYEQYF,TGTGCCAGCAGCTCCACCTACGAGCAGTACTTC
TRBD1,TRBJ1-4,TRBV11-2,-,CASSLGLTGGSEKLFF,TGTGCCAGCAGCTTAGGGTTGACAGGGGGTAGTGAAAAACTGTTTTTT
-,TRBJ2-3,TRBV6-4,few,CASSDSTGSTDTQYF,TGTGCCAGCAGTGACTCAACAGGGTCCACAGATACGCAGTATTTT
-,TRBJ1-1,TRBV18,-,CASSPLYTEAFF,TGTGCCAGCTCACCACTATACACTGAAGCTTTCTTT
-,TRBJ2-2,TRBV10-3,few,CAIRGTQNTGELFF,TGTGCCATCAGAGGGACACAGAACACCGGGGAGCTGTTTTTT
-,TRBJ1-2,TRBV30,-,CAWSGQLLIYGYTF,TGTGCCTGGAGCGGACAGCTGCTAATTTATGGCTACACCTTC
TRBD2,TRBJ2-2,TRBV7-3,-,CASSLVPGLAGNTGELFF,TGTGCCAGCAGCTTAGTCCCGGGACTAGCGGGGAACACCGGGGAGCTGTTTTTT
-,TRBJ2-3,TRBV29-1,-,CSVGLKLTDTQYF,TGCAGCGTTGGGTTAAAACTAACAGATACGCAGTATTTT
-,TRBJ2-7,TRBV6-5,-,CASRAMGPQEYF,TGTGCCAGCAGGGCAATGGGCCCCCAGGAGTACTTC
TRBD2,TRBJ2-7,TRBV15,-,CATGSGGLSYEQYF,TGTGCCACCGGGTCGGGAGGTCTCTCCTACGAGCAGTACTTC
-,TRBJ1-4,TRBV2,-,CASSEYPNEKLFF,TGTGCCAGCAGTGAATATCCTAATGAAAAACTGTTTTTT
-,TRBJ1-6,TRBV6-4,few,CASSEGRGNSPLHF,TGTGCCAGCAGTGAGGGACGGGGGAATTCACCCCTCCACTTT
-,TRBJ1-6,TRBV28,-,CASSILFTGTGSSSPLHF,TGTGCCAGCAGCATATTATTCACCGGGACTGGGTCGTCCTCACCCCTCCACTTT
-,TRBJ2-2,TRBV3-1/TRBV3-2,-,CASANTGELFF,TGTGCCTCCGCGAACACCGGGGAGCTGTTTTTT
-,TRBJ2-2,TRBV24-1,-,CATSDLRHNTGELFF,TGTGCCACCAGTGACCTTCGACATAACACCGGGGAGCTGTTTTTT
TRBD2,TRBJ2-7,TRBV9,-,CASSPGVAGAPYEQYF,TGTGCCAGCAGCCCCGGAGTGGCGGGAGCCCCCTACGAGCAGTACTTC
-,TRBJ2-2,TRBV4-3,once,CASSQGEPRGISGELFF,TGCGCCAGCAGCCAAGGGGAGCCCAGGGGAATATCCGGGGAGCTGTTTTTT
TRBD1,TRBJ1-4,TRBV19,-,CASRTTGGSEKLLF,TGTGCCAGTAGAACGACAGGGGGTAGTGAAAAACTGCTTTTT
TRBD1,TRBJ1-2,TRBV28,-,CATRRQGAIGYTF,TGTGCCACCAGAAGACAGGGGGCTATCGGCTACACCTTC
TRBD1,TRBJ2-7,TRBV3-1/TRBV3-2,-,CASSQRAGGGEQYF,TGTGCCAGCAGCCAGCGGGCAGGGGGCGGCGAGCAGTACTTC
-,TRBJ1-2,TRBV6-5,-,CASRRNRQGRGYTF,TGTGCCAGCAGGAGGAATCGTCAGGGGAGAGGCTACACCTTC
TRBD1,TRBJ2-1,TRBV13,-,CASSFLGTGFF,TGTGCCAGCAGCTTTCTCGGGACAGGTTTCTTC
-,TRBJ2-7,TRBV11-2,-,CASRVRRGSGEQYF,TGTGCCAGCAGGGTCAGGCGGGGATCAGGGGAGCAGTACTTC
TRBD2,TRBJ2-3,TRBV5-1,-,CASSKTIRFREGGRARTDTQYF,TGCGCCAGCAGCAAGACTATACGCTTTCGGGAGGGCGGCAGGGCTCGCACAGATACGCAGTATTTT
TRBD2,TRBJ2-7,TRBV10-3,-,CAITPTSGRLYEQYF,TGTGCCATCACCCCGACTAGCGGGAGACTGTACGAGCAGTACTTC
-,TRBJ1-1,TRBV6-5,few,CASSYGTPANTEAFF,TGTGCCAGCAGTTACGGGACACCAGCGAACACTGAAGCTTTCTTT
-,TRBJ2-3,TRBV7-6,-,CASSLSAGAPTDTQYF,TGTGCCAGCAGCCTCTCGGCAGGGGCTCCCACAGATACGCAGTATTTT
-,TRBJ2-7,TRBV28,-,CASSFTGWEQYF,TGTGCCAGCAGTTTCACAGGGTGGGAGCAGTACTTC